This entry concerns a single T cell receptor beta chain. Its specificity is not known. This sample was included in a study of T-cell memory formation after mild COVID-19. Study-level information: TCR clusters were mostly donor specific.

V lost 4 bases to trimming and J lost 6 bases, with 13 bases between them. Looked up from germline, CDR1 is MNHEY and CDR2 is SVGAGI. This CDR3 spans 14 amino acids. TCRdb analysed the 5' RACE reads with MiXCR anew, one entry per CDR3 protein. This sample has nearly 250,000 distinct CDR3 sequences, with 15% found just once. The study, taken as a whole, reports: CD4+ contracting clones were found mainly in CM and EM, and CD8+ ones in EMRA.

The chain is built from TRBV6-5 and TRBJ2-1; D gene unclear. The source of this sequence is an adult woman who had mild COVID-19 (a few samples of this study predate the infection). Cell type and time point are not known. The sequenced sample was PBMCs or a T cell subset sorted from them (not recorded which). CDR3 sequence reads: CASSWGFSVNEQFF. CDR3 DNA sequence: TGTGCCAGCAGTTGGGGATTTTCAGTCAATGAGCAGTTCTTC.